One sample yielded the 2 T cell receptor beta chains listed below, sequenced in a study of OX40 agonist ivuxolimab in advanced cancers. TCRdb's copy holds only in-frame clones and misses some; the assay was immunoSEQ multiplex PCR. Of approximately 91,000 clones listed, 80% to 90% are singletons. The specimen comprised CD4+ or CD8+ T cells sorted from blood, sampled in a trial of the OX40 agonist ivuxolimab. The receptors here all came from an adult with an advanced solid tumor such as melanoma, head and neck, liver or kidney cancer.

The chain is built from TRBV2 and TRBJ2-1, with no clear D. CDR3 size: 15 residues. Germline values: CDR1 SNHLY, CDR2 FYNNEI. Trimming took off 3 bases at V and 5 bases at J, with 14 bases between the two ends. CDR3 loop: CASSDPEPPHNEQFF. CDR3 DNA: TGTGCCAGCAGTGACCCTGAACCCCCCCACAATGAGCAGTTCTTC.

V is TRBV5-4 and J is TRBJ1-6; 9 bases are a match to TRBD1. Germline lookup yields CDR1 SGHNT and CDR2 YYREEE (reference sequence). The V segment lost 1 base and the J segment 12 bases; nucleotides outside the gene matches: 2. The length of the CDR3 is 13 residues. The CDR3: CASSLLTGGPLHF. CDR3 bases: TGTGCCAGCAGCTTGTTGACAGGGGGACCCCTCCACTTT.